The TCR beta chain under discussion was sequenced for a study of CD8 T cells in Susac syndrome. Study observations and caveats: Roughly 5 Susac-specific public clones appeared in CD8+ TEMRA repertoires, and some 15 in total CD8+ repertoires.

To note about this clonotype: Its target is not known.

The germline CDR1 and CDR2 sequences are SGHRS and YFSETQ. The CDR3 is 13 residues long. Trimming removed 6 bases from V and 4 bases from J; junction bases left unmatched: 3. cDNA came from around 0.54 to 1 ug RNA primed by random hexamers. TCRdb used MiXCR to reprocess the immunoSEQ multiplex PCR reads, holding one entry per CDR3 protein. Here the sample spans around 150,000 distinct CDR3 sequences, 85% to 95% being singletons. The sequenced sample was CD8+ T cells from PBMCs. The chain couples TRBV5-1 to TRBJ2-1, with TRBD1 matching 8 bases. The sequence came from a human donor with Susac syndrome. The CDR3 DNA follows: TGCGCCAGCACGCAGGGGGCTTACAATGAGCAGTTCTTC. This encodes CASTQGAYNEQFF. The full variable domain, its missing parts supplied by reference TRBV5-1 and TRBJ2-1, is KAGVTQTPRYLIKTRGQQVTLSCSPISGHRSVSWYQQTPGQGLQFLFEYFSETQRNKGNFPGRFSGRQFSNSRSEMNVSTLELGDSALYLCASTQGAYNEQFFGPGTRLTVL.